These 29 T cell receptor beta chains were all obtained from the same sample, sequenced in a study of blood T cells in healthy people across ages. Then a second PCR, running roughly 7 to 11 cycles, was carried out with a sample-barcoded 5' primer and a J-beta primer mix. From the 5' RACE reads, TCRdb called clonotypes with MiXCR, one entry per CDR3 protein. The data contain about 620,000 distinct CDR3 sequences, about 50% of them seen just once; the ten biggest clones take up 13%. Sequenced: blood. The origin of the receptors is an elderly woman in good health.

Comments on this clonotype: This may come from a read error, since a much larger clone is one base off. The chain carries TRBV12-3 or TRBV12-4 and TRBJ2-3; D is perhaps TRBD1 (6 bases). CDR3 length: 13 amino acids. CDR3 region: CASSTTGSDTRYF. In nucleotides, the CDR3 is TGTGCCAGCAGCACCACAGGGTCAGATACGCGGTATTTT.

The CDR3 region is CSAKAGTGVSYEQYF. DNA for the CDR3: TGCAGTGCTAAGGCCGGGACAGGAGTCTCCTACGAGCAGTACTTC. The rearrangement uses TRBV20-1 and TRBJ2-7; 8 nucleotides match TRBD1. The CDR3 runs to 15 residues. V trimming: 4 bases; J trimming: 0 bases; junction bases outside the gene matches: 8. The germline gives CDR1 DFQATT, CDR2 SNEGSKA (reference sequence).

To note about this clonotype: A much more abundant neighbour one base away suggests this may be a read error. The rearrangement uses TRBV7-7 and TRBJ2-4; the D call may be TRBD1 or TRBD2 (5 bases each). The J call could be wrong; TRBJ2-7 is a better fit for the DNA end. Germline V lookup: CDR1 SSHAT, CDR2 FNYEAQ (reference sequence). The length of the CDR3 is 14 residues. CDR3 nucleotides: TGTGCTAGCAGCTCCCGGGACGGGTATTACGAGCAGTACTTC. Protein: CASSSRDGYYEQYF.

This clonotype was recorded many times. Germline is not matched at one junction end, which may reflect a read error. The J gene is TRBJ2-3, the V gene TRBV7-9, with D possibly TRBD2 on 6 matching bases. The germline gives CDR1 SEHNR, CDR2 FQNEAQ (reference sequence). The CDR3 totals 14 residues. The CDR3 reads CASSSSGSTDTQYF. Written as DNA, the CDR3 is TGCGCCAGCAGCTCGAGCGGGAGCACAGATACGCAGTATTTT. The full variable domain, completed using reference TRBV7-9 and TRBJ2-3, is DTGVSQNPRHKITKRGQNVTFRCDPISEHNRLYWYRQTLGQGPEFLTYFQNEAQLEKSRLLSDRFSAERPKGSFSTLEIQRTEQGDSAMYLCASSSSGSTDTQYFGPGTRLTVL.

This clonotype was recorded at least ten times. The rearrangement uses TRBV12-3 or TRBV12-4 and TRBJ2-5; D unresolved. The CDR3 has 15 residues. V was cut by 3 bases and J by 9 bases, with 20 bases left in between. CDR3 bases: TGTGCCAGCAGTTTTTTCGTGGCGTCCCATGGGGCCCAGTACTTC. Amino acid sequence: CASSFFVASHGAQYF.

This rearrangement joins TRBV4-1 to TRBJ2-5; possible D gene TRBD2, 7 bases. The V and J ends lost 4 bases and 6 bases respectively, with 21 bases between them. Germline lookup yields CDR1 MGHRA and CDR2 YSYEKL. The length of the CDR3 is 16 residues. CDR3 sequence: CASSLNEGGGGKTQYF. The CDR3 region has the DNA TGCGCCAGCAGCCTTAATGAGGGGGGGGGCGGGAAGACCCAGTACTTC.

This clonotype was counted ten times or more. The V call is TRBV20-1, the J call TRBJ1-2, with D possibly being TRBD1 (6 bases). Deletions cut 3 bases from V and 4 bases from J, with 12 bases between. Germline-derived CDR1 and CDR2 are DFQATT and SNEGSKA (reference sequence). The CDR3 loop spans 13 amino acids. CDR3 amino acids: CSASLGQIYGYTF. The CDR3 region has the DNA TGCAGTGCTAGTCTGGGACAAATCTATGGCTACACCTTC.

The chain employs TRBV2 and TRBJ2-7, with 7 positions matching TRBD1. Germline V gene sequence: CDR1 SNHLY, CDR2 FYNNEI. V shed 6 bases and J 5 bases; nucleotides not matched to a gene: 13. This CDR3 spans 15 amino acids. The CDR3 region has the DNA TGTGCCAGCAGGATCCTCATGGGACAGCTCCACGAGCAGTACTTC. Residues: CASRILMGQLHEQYF.

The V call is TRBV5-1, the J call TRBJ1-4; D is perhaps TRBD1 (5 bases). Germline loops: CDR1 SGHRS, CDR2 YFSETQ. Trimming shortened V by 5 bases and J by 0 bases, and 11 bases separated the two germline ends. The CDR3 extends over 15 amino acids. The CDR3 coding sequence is TGCGCCAGCAGTATTGGACATTCAACTAATGAAAAACTGTTTTTT. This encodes CASSIGHSTNEKLFF.

In nucleotides, the CDR3 is TGTGCCAGCAGTTTATACAACAGGGTCGGGACAGATACGCAGTATTTT. Its protein is CASSLYNRVGTDTQYF. This chain uses TRBV27 with TRBJ2-3; D possibly corresponds to TRBD1 (6 bases). V dropped 1 base and J dropped 3 bases, with 14 bases sitting between them. This CDR3 contains 16 residues. The V gene's germline CDR1 is MNHEY and CDR2 SMNVEV (reference sequence).

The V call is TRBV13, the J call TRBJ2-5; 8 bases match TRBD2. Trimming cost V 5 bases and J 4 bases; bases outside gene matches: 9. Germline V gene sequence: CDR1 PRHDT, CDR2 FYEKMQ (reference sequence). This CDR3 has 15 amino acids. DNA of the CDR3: TGTGCCAGCAGCCCACGGGTAGCGGGAATAGAGACCCAGTACTTC. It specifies CASSPRVAGIETQYF.

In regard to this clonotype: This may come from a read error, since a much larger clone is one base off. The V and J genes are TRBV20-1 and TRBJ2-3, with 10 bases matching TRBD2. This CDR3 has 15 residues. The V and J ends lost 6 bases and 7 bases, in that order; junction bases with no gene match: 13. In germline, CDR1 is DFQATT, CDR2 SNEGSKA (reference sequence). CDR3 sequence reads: CSAGFTSGDGHTQYF. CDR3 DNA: TGCAGTGCCGGATTTACTAGCGGGGATGGCCATACGCAGTATTTT.

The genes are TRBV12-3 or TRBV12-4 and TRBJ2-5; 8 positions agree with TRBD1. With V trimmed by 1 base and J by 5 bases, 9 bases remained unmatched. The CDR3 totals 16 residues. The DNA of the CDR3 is TGTGCCAGCAGTTTAGGAACAGGGGGACAACTGGAGACCCAGTACTTC. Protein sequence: CASSLGTGGQLETQYF.

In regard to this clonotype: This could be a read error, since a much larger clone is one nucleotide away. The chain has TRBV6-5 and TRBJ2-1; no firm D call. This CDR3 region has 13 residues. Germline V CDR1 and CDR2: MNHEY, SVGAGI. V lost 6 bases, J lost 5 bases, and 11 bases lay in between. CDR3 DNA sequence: TGTGCCAGCAGGATTAGTTCCCACAATGAGCAGTTCTTC. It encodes CASRISSHNEQFF.

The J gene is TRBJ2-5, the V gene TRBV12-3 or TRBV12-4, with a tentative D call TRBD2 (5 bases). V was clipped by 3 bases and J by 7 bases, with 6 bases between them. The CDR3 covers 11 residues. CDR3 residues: CASSFRGTQYF. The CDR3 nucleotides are TGTGCCAGCAGTTTTCGGGGGACCCAGTACTTC.

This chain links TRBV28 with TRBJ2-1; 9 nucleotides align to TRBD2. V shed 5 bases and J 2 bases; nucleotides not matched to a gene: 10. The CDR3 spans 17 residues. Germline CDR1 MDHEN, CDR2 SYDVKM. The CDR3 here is CASSPPYSGSAYNEQFF. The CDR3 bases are TGTGCCAGCAGTCCTCCCTATAGCGGGAGTGCCTACAATGAGCAGTTCTTC.

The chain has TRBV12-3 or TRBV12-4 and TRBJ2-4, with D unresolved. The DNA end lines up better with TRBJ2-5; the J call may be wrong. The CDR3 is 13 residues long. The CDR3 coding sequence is TGTGCCAACACAGTGGGCTCATCGGAGACCCAGTACTTC. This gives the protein CANTVGSSETQYF.

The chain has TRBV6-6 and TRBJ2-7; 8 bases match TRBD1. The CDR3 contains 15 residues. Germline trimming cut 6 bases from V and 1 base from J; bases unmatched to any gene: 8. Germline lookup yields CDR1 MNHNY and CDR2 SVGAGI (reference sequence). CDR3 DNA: TGTGCCAGCAGGGACAGGGAAGGTGGGTCCTACGAGCAGTACTTC. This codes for CASRDREGGSYEQYF.

The CDR3 nucleotides read TGTGCCAGCAGTTCCCCGACAGGGAAGAATCAGCCCCAGCATTTT. This encodes CASSSPTGKNQPQHF. The chain recombines TRBV28 with TRBJ1-5, with 7 bases that match TRBD1. Germline V gene data show CDR1 as MDHEN and CDR2 as SYDVKM. V shed 4 bases and J 4 bases; nucleotides not matched to a gene: 7. This CDR3 is built from 15 residues.

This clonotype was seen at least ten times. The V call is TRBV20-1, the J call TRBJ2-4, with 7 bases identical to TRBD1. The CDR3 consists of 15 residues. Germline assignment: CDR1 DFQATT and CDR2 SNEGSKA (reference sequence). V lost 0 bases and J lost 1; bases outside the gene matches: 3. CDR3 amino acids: CSAREEGAAKNIQYF. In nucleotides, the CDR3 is TGCAGTGCTAGAGAAGAGGGGGCGGCCAAAAACATTCAGTACTTC.

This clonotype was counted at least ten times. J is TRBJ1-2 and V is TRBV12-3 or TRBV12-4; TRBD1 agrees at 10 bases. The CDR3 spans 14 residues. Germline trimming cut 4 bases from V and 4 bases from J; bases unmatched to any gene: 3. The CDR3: CASSWDRGTYGYTF. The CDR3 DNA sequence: TGTGCCAGCAGTTGGGACAGGGGTACCTATGGCTACACCTTC.

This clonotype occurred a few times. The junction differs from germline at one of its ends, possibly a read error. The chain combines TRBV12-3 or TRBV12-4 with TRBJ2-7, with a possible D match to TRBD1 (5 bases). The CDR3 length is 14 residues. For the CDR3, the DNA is TGTGCCGGCAGTTTCGCAGGGAATTCCTACGAGCAGTACTTC. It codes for CAGSFAGNSYEQYF.

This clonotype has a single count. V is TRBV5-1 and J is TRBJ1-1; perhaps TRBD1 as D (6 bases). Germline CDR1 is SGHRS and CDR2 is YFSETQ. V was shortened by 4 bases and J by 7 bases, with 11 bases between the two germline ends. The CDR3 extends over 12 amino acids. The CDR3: CASSPGQCEAFF. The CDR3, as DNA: TGCGCCAGCAGCCCCGGACAGTGTGAAGCTTTCTTT.

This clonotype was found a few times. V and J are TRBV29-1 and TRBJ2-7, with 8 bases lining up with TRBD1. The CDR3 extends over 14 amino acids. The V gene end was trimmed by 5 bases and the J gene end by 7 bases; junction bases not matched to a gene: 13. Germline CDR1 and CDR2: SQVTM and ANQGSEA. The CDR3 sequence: CSVTDRVTKNEQYF. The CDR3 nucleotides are TGCAGCGTTACGGACAGGGTAACGAAAAATGAGCAGTACTTC.

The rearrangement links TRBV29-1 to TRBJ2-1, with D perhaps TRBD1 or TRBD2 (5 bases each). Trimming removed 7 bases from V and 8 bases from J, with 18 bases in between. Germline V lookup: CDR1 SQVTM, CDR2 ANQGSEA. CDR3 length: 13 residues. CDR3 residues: CSAARRQGYEQFF. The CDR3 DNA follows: TGCAGCGCTGCTCGGAGGCAGGGTTATGAGCAGTTCTTC.

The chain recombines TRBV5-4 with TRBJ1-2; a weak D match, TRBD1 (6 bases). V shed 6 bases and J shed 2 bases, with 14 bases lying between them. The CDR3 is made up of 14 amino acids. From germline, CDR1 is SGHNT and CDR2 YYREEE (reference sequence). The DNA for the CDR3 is TGTGCCAGCACCCCTGACAGGACGAACTATGGCTACACCTTC. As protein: CASTPDRTNYGYTF.

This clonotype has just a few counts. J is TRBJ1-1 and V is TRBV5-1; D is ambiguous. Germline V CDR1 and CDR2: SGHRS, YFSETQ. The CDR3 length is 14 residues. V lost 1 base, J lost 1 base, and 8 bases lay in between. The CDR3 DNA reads TGCGCCAGCAGCTTGCTGGGAACGAACACTGAAGCTTTCTTT. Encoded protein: CASSLLGTNTEAFF.

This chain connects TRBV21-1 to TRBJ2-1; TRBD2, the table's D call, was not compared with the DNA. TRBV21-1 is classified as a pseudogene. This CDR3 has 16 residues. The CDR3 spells CASSASSGGSYNEQFF. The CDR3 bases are TGTGCCAGCAGCGCTTCTAGCGGGGGGTCCTACAATGAGCAGTTCTTC.

The CDR3 protein is CASSALLAGESTGELFF. The CDR3 DNA sequence: TGTGCCAGCAGCGCCCTCCTAGCGGGGGAATCCACCGGGGAGCTGTTTTTT. This rearrangement joins TRBV9 to TRBJ2-2, with TRBD2 identical over 10 bases. The CDR3 runs to 17 residues. V lost 3 bases, J lost 4 bases, and 9 bases stayed unmatched. Germline assignment: CDR1 SGDLS and CDR2 YYNGEE.